This record looks at one T cell receptor (beta chain) sequence and its context. Its antigen is undetermined. Trimming removed 5 bases at V and 7 bases at J, with 11 bases between. Germline values: CDR1 MNHEY, CDR2 SMNVEV (reference sequence). CDR3 size: 13 residues. The sample comes from a study of OX40 agonist ivuxolimab in advanced cancers. About the research overall: The study reported partial responses in three patients: one hepatocellular carcinoma, two cutaneous melanoma. Findings and caveats of the study: Dose levels from 0.1 to 3.0 mg/kg saw CD4+ and CD8+ blood T cells expand clonally by week 6.

Clones were sequenced by immunoSEQ multiplex PCR, and TCRdb holds only the in-frame ones, with some missing. The profile covers nearly 50,000 clones, with 70% to 90% appearing a single time and more than 45% taken by the ten largest. The J gene is TRBJ1-4, the V gene TRBV27; possible D gene TRBD1, 5 bases. The sequence derives from an adult with an advanced solid tumor such as melanoma, head and neck, liver or kidney cancer. Sequenced here: CD4+ or CD8+ T cells sorted from blood, sampled in a trial of the OX40 agonist ivuxolimab. Here the CDR3 reads CASSLTDLEKLFF. The CDR3 nucleotides read TGTGCCAGCAGTCTGACAGATCTTGAAAAACTGTTTTTT.